This T cell receptor (beta chain) stems from a study of T cell repertoires in cytomegalovirus infection. This clonotype has a handful of counts. The CDR3 loop spans 14 amino acids. V was trimmed by 0 bases and J by 4 bases, leaving 9 bases between them. Germline V lookup: CDR1 MNHGY, CDR2 SAAAGT. TCRdb re-called the reads through MiXCR, storing one row per CDR3 protein. The sample has around 280,000 distinct CDR3 sequences, around 10% seen once; the top ten hold less than 3%. The receptor was derived from a human donor in good health (CMV status not recorded). Some clones in this sample may be carry-over from other donors' samples. The chain carries TRBV6-8 and TRBJ1-2; D gene ambiguous. Sequencing was done on a sample of PBMCs. CDR3 in amino acids: CASSYSAASYGYTF. The CDR3 DNA follows: TGTGCCAGCAGTTACTCGGCAGCTAGCTATGGCTACACCTTC.